Following are 15 T cell receptor beta chains from one sample sequenced in a study of T cells in Graves' hyperthyroidism and ophthalmopathy. Amplified TCR beta CDR3 regions derived from RNA transcripts. The HTBI set primed first-round TCR CDR3 RT-PCR. TCRdb fed the multiplex PCR reads into MiXCR, producing one record per CDR3 protein. The table records hundreds of thousands of distinct CDR3 sequences, 20% to 25% of them present only once. Sequencing used blood. The receptors stem from a woman between 65 and 79 years old with Graves' ophthalmopathy.

This clonotype was observed at least ten times. The rearrangement joins TRBV7-2 to TRBJ2-4; 9 nucleotides agree with TRBD1. Germline assignment: CDR1 SGHTA and CDR2 FQGNSA. Trimming cost V 5 bases and J 3 bases; bases outside gene matches: 8. The CDR3 runs to 16 residues. CDR3 in amino acids: CASSPQGANVKNIQYF. CDR3 nucleotides: TGTGCCAGCAGCCCACAGGGGGCGAATGTCAAAAACATTCAGTACTTC.

This clonotype was counted only a few times. The junction departs from the called germline gene at one end, perhaps through a read error. V is TRBV7-7 and J is TRBJ2-2, with TRBD1 as a possible D gene (6 bases). The CDR3 sequence is 14 residues long. Germline CDR1 reads SSHAT; CDR2 reads FNYEAQ (reference sequence). Written as DNA, the CDR3 is TGTGCTAGCAGCTCAAAGACAGGCCCCGGGGAGCTGTTTTTT. This encodes CASSSKTGPGELFF.

The V and J genes are TRBV7-6 and TRBJ2-1, with D perhaps assigned TRBD1 or TRBD2 (5 bases each). V lost 5 bases and J lost 7, with 21 bases in between. Germline V CDR1 and CDR2: SGHVS, FNYEAQ. The CDR3 totals 16 residues. DNA for the CDR3: TGTGCCAGCAGCGCGGGCCCGGGACCGGGGAGAAATGAGCAGTTCTTC. Its protein is CASSAGPGPGRNEQFF.

About this clonotype itself: An end of the junction does not agree with germline; a read error may underlie this. This CDR3 is CSATPGQGNYAQYF. The CDR3 DNA follows: TGCAGTGCGACTCCGGGACAGGGAAACTACGCGCAGTACTTC. The rearrangement uses TRBV20-1 and TRBJ2-7; 9 bases agree with TRBD1. The CDR3 extends over 14 amino acids. Germline CDR1 and CDR2: DFQATT and SNEGSKA (reference sequence).

The chain is built from TRBV11-2 and TRBJ1-2; TRBD1 might be the D (5 bases). CDR1 and CDR2 from the germline V gene are SGHAT and FQNNGV. V was clipped by 5 bases and J by 2 bases, with 15 bases between them. The CDR3 is made up of 15 amino acids. CDR3 protein: CASSPRRGSNYGYTF. For the CDR3, the DNA is TGTGCCAGCAGCCCCAGACGGGGGTCCAACTATGGCTACACCTTC.

This clonotype has just a few counts. The rearrangement joins TRBV6-1 to TRBJ2-6; D gene ambiguous. The CDR3 runs 14 residues. Looked up from germline, CDR1 is MNHNS and CDR2 is SASEGT. V gave up 6 bases and J gave up 2 bases, with 8 bases separating them. CDR3 nucleotides: TGTGCCAGCAGGGCAGTCGCTGGGGCCAACGTCCTGACTTTC. Translation gives CASRAVAGANVLTF.

The rearrangement links TRBV4-2 to TRBJ2-7; D remains unclear. The CDR3 consists of 15 residues. The ends were cut back, 1 base at V and 5 bases at J, with 15 bases in the middle. In germline, CDR1 is LGHNA, CDR2 YNFKEQ. The CDR3 DNA reads as TGTGCCAGCAGCCAAGGGTCTTCAAGCGCCCACGAGCAGTACTTC. This codes for CASSQGSSSAHEQYF.

This clonotype was seen repeatedly, ten times or more. The J gene is TRBJ2-7, the V gene TRBV3-1, with 9 bases identical to TRBD1. There are 15 residues in the CDR3. The germline V gene has CDR1 LGHDT and CDR2 YNNKEL (reference sequence). Trimming took 1 base from V and 2 from J; bases not matched to a gene: 3. In DNA form, the CDR3 reads TGTGCCAGCAGCCAAGGAGGGACAGGGCCCTACGAGCAGTACTTC. Protein product: CASSQGGTGPYEQYF.

This clonotype was observed at least ten times. The V call is TRBV28, the J call TRBJ1-1; D remains ambiguous. The CDR3 has 12 amino acids. Trimming took 7 bases from V and 2 from J, leaving 8 bases between them. In germline, CDR1 is MDHEN, CDR2 SYDVKM. This chain's CDR3 is CASKWANTEAFF. The CDR3, as DNA: TGTGCCAGCAAATGGGCCAACACTGAAGCTTTCTTT. Complete variable domain (other parts from reference TRBV28 and TRBJ1-1): DVKVTQSSRYLVKRTGEKVFLECVQDMDHENMFWYRQDPGLGLRLIYFSYDVKMKEKGDIPEGYSVSREKKERFSLILESASTNQTSMYLCASKWANTEAFFGQGTRLTVV.

This clonotype has just a few counts. The CDR3 sequence is CASSPPSGGSGNTIYF. CDR3 DNA: TGTGCCAGCTCACCACCGTCCGGGGGCTCTGGAAACACCATATATTTT. V and J are TRBV18 and TRBJ1-3; possibly TRBD1 for D (5 bases). The CDR3 has 16 residues. The V gene's germline CDR1 is KGHSH and CDR2 LQKENI. Trimming pared 0 bases from V and 0 bases from J, leaving 9 bases between.

This clonotype was counted only a few times. The chain uses TRBV12-5 and TRBJ2-5; no clear D gene. Germline lookup yields CDR1 LGHNT and CDR2 FRNRAP. The CDR3 contains 11 residues. V lost 2 bases to trimming and J lost 4 bases, with 2 bases between them. The CDR3 sequence is CASGLLETQYF. DNA of the CDR3: TGTGCTAGTGGTTTGTTAGAGACCCAGTACTTC.

This chain links TRBV11-2 with TRBJ2-7; D is perhaps TRBD1 or TRBD2 (5 bases each). V dropped 6 bases and J dropped 9 bases, with 15 bases sitting between them. This CDR3 is 12 amino acids long. Per the germline V gene, CDR1 is SGHAT and CDR2 is FQNNGV. CDR3 loop: CASSQPGPGQYF. Written as DNA, the CDR3 is TGTGCCAGCAGTCAGCCGGGACCGGGGCAGTACTTC.

The rearrangement joins TRBV10-2 to TRBJ1-1; D may be TRBD1 (6 bases). V was pared by 7 bases and J by 0 bases, with 12 bases between. The CDR3 is 14 residues long. Looked up from germline, CDR1 is WSHSY and CDR2 is SAAADI. CDR3 coding DNA: TGCGCCAGCAAGGAGGACAGAATGAACACTGAAGCTTTCTTT. This codes for CASKEDRMNTEAFF.

This clonotype was detected many times. J is TRBJ1-2 and V is TRBV2; tentative D call: TRBD1 (6 bases). This CDR3 contains 15 residues. Looked up from germline, CDR1 is SNHLY and CDR2 is FYNNEI. Trimming stripped 2 bases from V and 3 bases from J, with 13 bases between. In DNA, the CDR3 is TGTGCCAGCAGTGAACAGGGGAGCGATTACTATGGCTACACCTTC. Protein: CASSEQGSDYYGYTF.

This clonotype showed up many times. J is TRBJ1-5 and V is TRBV10-3; the D gene is possibly TRBD1 (5 bases). Trimming pared 2 bases from V and 6 bases from J, leaving 14 bases between. The CDR3 is 15 residues long. Germline V lookup: CDR1 ENHRY, CDR2 SYGVKD. The CDR3 here is CAISEELGRGQPQHF. In DNA form, the CDR3 reads TGTGCCATCAGTGAGGAGTTGGGGCGAGGTCAGCCCCAGCATTTT.